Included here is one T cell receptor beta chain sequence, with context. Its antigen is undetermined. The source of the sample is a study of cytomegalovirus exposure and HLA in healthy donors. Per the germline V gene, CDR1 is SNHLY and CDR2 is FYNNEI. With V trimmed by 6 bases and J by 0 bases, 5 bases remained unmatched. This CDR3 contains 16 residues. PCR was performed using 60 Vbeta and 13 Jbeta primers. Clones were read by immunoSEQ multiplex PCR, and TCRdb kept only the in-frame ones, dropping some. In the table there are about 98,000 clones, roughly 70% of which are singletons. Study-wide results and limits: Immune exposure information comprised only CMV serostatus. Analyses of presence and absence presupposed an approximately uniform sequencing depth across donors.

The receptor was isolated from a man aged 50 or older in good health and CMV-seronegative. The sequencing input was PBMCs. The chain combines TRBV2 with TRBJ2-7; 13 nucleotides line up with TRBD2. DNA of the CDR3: TGTGCCAGCAGCGACTGGACTAGCGGGGGCTCCTACGAGCAGTACTTC. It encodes CASSDWTSGGSYEQYF.